This TCR beta chain was identified during a study of CD8 T cells in Susac syndrome (dated by TCRdb to the late 2010s). As for the study more broadly: Repertoire sequencing was used to test whether CD8+ T cell activation and differentiation in Susac syndrome was antigen driven.

Results and caveats for the whole study, not just this receptor: The study acknowledged that relatively few individuals were included in the TCR sequencing and HLA analysis.

Peripheral blood CD8+ and CD4+ T cells from healthy donors, Susac syndrome patients and multiple sclerosis patients were profiled using high-throughput TCR beta sequencing. The multiple sclerosis controls were treatment-naive patients whose relapsing-remitting disease, either stable or active, fulfilled the revised McDonald criteria. CD8+ TEMRA cells were enriched by FACS, while bulk CD8+ and CD4+ T cells were purified by magnetic negative isolation. Blood was collected in EDTA tubes and processed within 24 hours, with PBMCs isolated through density gradient centrifugation. PBMCs intended for TCR sequencing were frozen in liquid nitrogen and were later thawed in a 37 degrees C water bath. Purity of sorted or isolated CD4+, CD8+ and CD8+ TEMRA cells was at least 90%. About this clonotype: No cognate antigen has been identified for it. No base-level quality is on record; no much larger clone is a single base apart.

RNA was extracted with the RNeasy kit and roughly 0.45 to 1 ug was reverse transcribed using random hexamers. The immunoSEQ multiplex PCR assay, covering 54 Vbeta and 13 Jbeta segments, was used to amplify TCR beta CDR3 regions. PCR amplification bias was corrected by using a synthetic template baseline for primer optimization and computational correction. In the authors' own workflow: Reads were assigned to V, D and J genes according to IMGT and analyzed in immunoSEQ Analyzer, with only productive sequences retained. Clonality was computed as one minus Shannon entropy normalized by log2 of the number of productive unique sequences. For each patient and control, public and private clones were evaluated within the 100 most prevalent clones. A clone was defined as Susac-specific if it was absent from the healthy and MS cohorts, from over a thousand published viral clones and from other ImmuneACCESS disease sequences. TCRdb reprocessing: public reads trimmed at Q25 with fastp, clones called with MiXCR, in-frame beta chains kept. A single entry per CDR3 protein holds the most common genes and DNA from its merged rows. TCRdb's processing, not the study's, gives the V and J calls here. Counted in this sample were 140,000 to 150,000 distinct CDR3 sequences; around 96% of them appeared once. Jointly, the top ten make up about 0.11% of the sample.

Compared with germline, V lacks 2 bases and J lacks 6 bases; bases without a gene match: 5. As encoded in the germline V gene (reference sequence), CDR1 is SEHNR while CDR2 is FQNEAQ. The CDR3 spans 14 residues, from the cysteine through the phenylalanine. Only the CDR3 part of the read is kept: 42 bases, read in frame from the first base. The receptor was derived from a human donor with multiple sclerosis. Material for sequencing was CD4+ T cells from PBMCs. Recombination linked TRBV7-9 to TRBJ2-7, with 9 central nucleotides matching TRBD1. CDR3 reads: CASSLYRGLGEQYF. The sequenced DNA is TGTGCCAGCAGCTTATACAGGGGGCTTGGCGAGCAGTACTTC.